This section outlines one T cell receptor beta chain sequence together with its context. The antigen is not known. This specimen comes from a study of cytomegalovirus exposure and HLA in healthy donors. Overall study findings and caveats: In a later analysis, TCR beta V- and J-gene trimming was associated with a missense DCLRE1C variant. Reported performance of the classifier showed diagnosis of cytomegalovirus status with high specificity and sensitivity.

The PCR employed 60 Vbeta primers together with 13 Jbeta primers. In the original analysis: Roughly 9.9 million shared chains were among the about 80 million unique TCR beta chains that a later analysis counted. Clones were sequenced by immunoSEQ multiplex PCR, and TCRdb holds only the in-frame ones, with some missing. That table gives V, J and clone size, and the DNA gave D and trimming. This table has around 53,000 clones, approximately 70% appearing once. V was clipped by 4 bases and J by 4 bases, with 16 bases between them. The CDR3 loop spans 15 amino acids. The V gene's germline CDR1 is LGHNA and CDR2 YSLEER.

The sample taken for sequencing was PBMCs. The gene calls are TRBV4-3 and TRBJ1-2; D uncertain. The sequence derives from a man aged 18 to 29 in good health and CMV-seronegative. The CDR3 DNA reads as TGCGCCAGCAGCCCAAGGGAGCCGCCTCTCTATGGCTACACCTTC. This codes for CASSPREPPLYGYTF.